This paragraph covers one T cell receptor (beta chain) sequence. Its target is not known. This entry belongs to a study of cytomegalovirus exposure and HLA in healthy donors. Study summary: Both the approximately 130 validation repertoires and the approximately 700 first-cohort repertoires used the same platform, as reported by a later analysis. Study observations and caveats: A few CMV-associated chains were confirmed in vitro to be specific for CMV antigens.

Germline values: CDR1 MNHNS, CDR2 SASEGT. This CDR3 is built from 13 residues. With 6 bases clipped from V and 6 bases from J, the junction kept 4 bases outside the gene matches. Clones were sequenced by immunoSEQ multiplex PCR, and TCRdb holds only the in-frame ones, with some missing. The sample records tens of thousands of clones, 94% being singletons. This rearrangement joins TRBV6-1 to TRBJ2-2; 7 bases line up with TRBD1. Sequenced sample: PBMCs. This TCR was sampled from a woman in her late teens or twenties in good health and CMV-seronegative. CDR3 DNA: TGTGCCAGCAGGCAGGACAGGCCCGGGGAGCTGTTTTTT. Protein sequence: CASRQDRPGELFF.